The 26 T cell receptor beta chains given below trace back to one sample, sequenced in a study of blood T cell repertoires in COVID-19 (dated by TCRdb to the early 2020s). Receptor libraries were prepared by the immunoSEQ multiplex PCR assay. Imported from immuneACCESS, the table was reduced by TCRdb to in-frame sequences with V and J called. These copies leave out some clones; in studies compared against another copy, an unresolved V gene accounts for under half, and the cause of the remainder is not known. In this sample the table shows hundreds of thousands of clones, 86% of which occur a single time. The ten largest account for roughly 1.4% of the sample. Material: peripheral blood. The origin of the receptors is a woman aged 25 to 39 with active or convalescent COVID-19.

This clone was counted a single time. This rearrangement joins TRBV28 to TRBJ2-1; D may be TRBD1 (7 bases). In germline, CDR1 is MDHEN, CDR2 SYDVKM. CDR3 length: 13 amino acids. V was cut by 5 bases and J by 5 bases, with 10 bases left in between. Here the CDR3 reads CASSGGTDNEQFF. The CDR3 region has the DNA TGTGCCAGCAGTGGAGGGACAGACAATGAGCAGTTCTTC.

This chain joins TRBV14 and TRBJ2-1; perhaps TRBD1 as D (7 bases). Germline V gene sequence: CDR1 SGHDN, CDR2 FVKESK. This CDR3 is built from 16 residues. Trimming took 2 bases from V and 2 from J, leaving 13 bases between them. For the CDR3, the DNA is TGTGCCAGCAGCCAACGCGGCAGGGGGGCCTACAATGAGCAGTTCTTC. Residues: CASSQRGRGAYNEQFF.

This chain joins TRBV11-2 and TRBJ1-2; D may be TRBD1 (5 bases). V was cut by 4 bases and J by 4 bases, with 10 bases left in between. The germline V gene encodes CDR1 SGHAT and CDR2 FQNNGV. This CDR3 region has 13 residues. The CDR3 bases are TGTGCCAGCAGCTACGGGGGGTCCTATGGCTACACCTTC. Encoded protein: CASSYGGSYGYTF. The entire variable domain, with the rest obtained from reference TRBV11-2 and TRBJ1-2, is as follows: EAGVAQSPRYKIIEKRQSVAFWCNPISGHATLYWYQQILGQGPKLLIQFQNNGVVDDSQLPKDRFSAERLKGVDSTLKIQPAKLEDSAVYLCASSYGGSYGYTFGSGTRLTVV.

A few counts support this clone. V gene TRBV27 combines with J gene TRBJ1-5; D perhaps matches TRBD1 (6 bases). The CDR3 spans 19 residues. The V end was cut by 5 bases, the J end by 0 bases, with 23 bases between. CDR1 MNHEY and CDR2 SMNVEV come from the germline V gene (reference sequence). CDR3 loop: CASSRTGSTSPYSNQPQHF. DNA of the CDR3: TGTGCCAGCAGTCGCACAGGGTCTACATCCCCTTATAGCAATCAGCCCCAGCATTTT.

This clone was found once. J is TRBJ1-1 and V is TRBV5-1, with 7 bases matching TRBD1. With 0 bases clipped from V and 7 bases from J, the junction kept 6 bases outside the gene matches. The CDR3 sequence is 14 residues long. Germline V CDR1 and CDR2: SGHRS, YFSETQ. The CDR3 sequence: CASSLEFGQVEAFF. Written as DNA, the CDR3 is TGCGCCAGCAGCTTGGAGTTCGGACAGGTTGAAGCTTTCTTT.

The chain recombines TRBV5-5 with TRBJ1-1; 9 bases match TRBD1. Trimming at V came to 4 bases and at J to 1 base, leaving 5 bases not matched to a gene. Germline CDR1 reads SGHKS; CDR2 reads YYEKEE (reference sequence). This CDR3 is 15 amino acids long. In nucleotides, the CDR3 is TGTGCCAGCAGCAAGATACAGGGGGCGAACACTGAAGCTTTCTTT. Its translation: CASSKIQGANTEAFF. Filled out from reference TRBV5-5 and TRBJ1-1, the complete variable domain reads DAGVTQSPTHLIKTRGQQVTLRCSPISGHKSVSWYQQVLGQGPQFIFQYYEKEERGRGNFPDRFSARQFPNYSSELNVNALLLGDSALYLCASSKIQGANTEAFFGQGTRLTVV.

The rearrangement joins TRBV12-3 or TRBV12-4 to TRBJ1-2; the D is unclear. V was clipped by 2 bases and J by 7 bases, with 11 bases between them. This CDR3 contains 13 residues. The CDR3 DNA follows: TGTGCCAGCAGTTTAAATAACGTGGCTGGCTACACCTTC. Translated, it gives CASSLNNVAGYTF.

Here the CDR3 reads CASSPDRGPSNEQFF. CDR3 DNA: TGTGCCAGCAGTCCTGACAGGGGGCCCTCCAATGAGCAGTTCTTC. This chain uses TRBV6-4 with TRBJ2-1; 10 nucleotides line up with TRBD1. V lost 5 bases, J lost 6 bases, and 7 bases stayed unmatched. CDR3 length equals 15 residues. Germline assignment: CDR1 MRHNA and CDR2 SNTAGT.

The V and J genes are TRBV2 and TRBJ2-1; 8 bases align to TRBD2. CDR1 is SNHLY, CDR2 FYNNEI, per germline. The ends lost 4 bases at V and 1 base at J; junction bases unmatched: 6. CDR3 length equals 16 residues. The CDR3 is CASSGERESSYNEQFF. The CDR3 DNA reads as TGTGCCAGCAGTGGGGAGCGGGAGAGTTCCTACAATGAGCAGTTCTTC.

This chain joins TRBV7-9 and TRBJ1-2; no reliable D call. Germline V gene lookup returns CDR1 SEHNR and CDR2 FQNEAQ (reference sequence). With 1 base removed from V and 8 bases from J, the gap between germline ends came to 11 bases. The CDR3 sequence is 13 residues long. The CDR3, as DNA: TGTGCCAGCAGCTTAGATGAGGGATGGGGCTACACCTTC. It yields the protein CASSLDEGWGYTF. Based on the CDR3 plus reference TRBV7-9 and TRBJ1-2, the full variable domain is DTGVSQNPRHKITKRGQNVTFRCDPISEHNRLYWYRQTLGQGPEFLTYFQNEAQLEKSRLLSDRFSAERPKGSFSTLEIQRTEQGDSAMYLCASSLDEGWGYTFGSGTRLTVV.

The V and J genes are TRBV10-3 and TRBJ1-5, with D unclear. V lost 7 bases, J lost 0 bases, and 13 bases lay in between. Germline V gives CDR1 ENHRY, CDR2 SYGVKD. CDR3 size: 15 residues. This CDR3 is CAIKQEGNSNQPQHF. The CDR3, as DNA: TGTGCCATCAAACAAGAGGGCAATAGCAATCAGCCCCAGCATTTT.

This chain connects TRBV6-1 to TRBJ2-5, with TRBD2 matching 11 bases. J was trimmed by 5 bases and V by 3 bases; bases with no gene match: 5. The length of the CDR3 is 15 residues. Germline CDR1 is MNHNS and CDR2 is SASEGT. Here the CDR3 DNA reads TGTGCCAGCAGTGATTTAGCGGGGGGGCCCGAGACCCAGTACTTC. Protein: CASSDLAGGPETQYF.

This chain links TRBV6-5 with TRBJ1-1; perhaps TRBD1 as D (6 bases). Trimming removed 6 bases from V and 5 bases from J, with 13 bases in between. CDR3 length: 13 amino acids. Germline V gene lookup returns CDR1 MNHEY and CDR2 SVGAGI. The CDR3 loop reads CASRDSWGTEAFF. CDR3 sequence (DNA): TGTGCCAGCAGGGACAGCTGGGGGACTGAAGCTTTCTTT.

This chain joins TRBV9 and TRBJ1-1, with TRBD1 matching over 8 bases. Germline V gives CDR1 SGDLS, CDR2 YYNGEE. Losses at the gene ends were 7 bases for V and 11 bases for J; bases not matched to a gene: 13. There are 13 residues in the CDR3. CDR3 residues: CASGNRGSGMAFF. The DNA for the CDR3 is TGTGCCAGCGGTAACAGGGGGTCGGGTATGGCTTTCTTT. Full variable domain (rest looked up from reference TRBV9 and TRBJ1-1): DSGVTQTPKHLITATGQRVTLRCSPRSGDLSVYWYQQSLDQGLQFLIQYYNGEERAKGNILERFSAQQFPDLHSELNLSSLELGDSALYFCASGNRGSGMAFFGQGTRLTVV.

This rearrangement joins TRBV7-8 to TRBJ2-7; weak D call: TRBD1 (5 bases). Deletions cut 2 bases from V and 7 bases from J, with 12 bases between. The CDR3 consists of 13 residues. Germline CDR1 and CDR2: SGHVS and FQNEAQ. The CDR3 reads CASSLFPRDEQYF. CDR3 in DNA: TGTGCCAGCAGCTTATTTCCCAGGGATGAGCAGTACTTC.

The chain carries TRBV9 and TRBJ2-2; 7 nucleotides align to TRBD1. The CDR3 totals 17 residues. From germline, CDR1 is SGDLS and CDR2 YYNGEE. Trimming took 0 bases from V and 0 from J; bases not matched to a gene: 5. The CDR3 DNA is TGTGCCAGCAGCGTAGGGACAGGAATAACGAACACCGGGGAGCTGTTTTTT. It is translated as CASSVGTGITNTGELFF.

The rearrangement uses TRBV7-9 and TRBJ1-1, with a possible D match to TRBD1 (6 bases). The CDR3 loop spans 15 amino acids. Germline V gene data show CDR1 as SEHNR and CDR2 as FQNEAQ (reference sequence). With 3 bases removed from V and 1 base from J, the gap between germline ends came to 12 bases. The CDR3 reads CASSFYRDGNTEAFF. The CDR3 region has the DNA TGTGCCAGCAGCTTCTACAGGGACGGGAACACTGAAGCTTTCTTT.

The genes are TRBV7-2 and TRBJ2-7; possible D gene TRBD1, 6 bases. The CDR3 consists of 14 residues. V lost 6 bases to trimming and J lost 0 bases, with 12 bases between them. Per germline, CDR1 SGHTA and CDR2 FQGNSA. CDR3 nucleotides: TGTGCCAGCAGGGACAGTTCCAGCTCCTACGAGCAGTACTTC. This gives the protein CASRDSSSSYEQYF.

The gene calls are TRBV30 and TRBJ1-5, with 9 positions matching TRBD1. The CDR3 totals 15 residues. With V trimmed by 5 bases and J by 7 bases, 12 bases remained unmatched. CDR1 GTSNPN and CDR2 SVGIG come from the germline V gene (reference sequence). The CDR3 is CAWAKTGGLGQPQHF. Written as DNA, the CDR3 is TGTGCCTGGGCTAAGACAGGGGGACTCGGGCAGCCCCAGCATTTT.

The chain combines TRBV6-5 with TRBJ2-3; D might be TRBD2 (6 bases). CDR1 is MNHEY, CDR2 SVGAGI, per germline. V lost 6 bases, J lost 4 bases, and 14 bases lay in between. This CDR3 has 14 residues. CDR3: CASRNSGVPDTQYF. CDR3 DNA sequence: TGTGCCAGCAGAAACTCGGGGGTTCCAGATACGCAGTATTTT.

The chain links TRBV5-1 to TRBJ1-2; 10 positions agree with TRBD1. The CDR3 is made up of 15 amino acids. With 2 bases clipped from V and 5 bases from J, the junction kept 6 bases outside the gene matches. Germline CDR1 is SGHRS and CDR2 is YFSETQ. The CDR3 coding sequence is TGCGCCAGCAGCTTAGGGGACAGGGGAGGATATGGCTACACCTTC. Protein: CASSLGDRGGYGYTF.

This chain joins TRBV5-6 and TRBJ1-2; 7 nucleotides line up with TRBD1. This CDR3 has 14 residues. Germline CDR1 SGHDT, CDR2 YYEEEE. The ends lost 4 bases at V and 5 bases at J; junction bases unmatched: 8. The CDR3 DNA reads TGTGCCAGCAGCGGAAAGACAGGGAGGTATGGCTACACCTTC. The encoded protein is CASSGKTGRYGYTF.

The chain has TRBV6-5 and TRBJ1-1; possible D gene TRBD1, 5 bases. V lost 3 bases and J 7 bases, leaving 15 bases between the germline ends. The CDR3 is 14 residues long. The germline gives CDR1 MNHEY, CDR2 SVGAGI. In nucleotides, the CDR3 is TGTGCCAGCAGTTATGGTGACAGAGACGGTGAAGCTTTCTTT. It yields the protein CASSYGDRDGEAFF.

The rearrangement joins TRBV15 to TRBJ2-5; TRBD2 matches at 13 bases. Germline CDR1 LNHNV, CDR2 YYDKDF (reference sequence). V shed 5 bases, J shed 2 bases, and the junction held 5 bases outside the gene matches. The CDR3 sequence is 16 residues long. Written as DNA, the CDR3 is TGTGCCACCAGCGGACGGGGACTAGCGGGGCAAGAGACCCAGTACTTC. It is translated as CATSGRGLAGQETQYF.

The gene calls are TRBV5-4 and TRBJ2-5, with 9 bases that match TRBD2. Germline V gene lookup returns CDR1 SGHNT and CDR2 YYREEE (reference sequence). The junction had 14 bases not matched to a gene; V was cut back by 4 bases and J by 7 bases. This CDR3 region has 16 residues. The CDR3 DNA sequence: TGTGCCAGCAGCCCCCCACAGACTAGCGGATCGGGGACCCAGTACTTC. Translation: CASSPPQTSGSGTQYF.

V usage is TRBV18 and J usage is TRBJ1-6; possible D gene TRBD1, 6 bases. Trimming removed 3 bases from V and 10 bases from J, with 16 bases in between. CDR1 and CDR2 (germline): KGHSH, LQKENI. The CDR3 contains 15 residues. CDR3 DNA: TGTGCCAGCTCACCGGGACACCGAGTAGGATCACCCCTCCACTTT. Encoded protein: CASSPGHRVGSPLHF.